The 6 T cell receptor beta chains below were found in one sample sequenced in a study of CD8+ T cells in alopecia areata. Extracted RNA was reverse transcribed, and the resulting cDNA served as sequencing template. Libraries were prepared by immunoSEQ multiplex PCR; TCRdb keeps only in-frame clonotypes and omits some of them. The table has under 200,000 clones, 65% seen once. Sample treatment: oral pan-JAK inhibitor, 5-10 mg twice daily. Sequencing used CD4+ T cells sorted from blood, obtained at week 4, from a patient treated with tofacitinib. All receptors derive from a human donor with alopecia areata.

The gene calls are TRBV9 and TRBJ1-4; D uncertain. Germline-derived CDR1 and CDR2 are SGDLS and YYNGEE. The V gene lost 0 bases and the J gene lost 7 bases, with 10 bases spanning the gap. The CDR3 is 14 amino acids. CDR3 protein: CASSVDQWGEKLFF. In DNA form, the CDR3 reads TGTGCCAGCAGCGTAGACCAATGGGGTGAAAAACTGTTTTTT.

The chain links TRBV29-1 to TRBJ2-1; 12 bases map to TRBD2. The CDR3 consists of 16 residues. Trimming at V came to 1 base and at J to 5 bases, leaving 6 bases not matched to a gene. Germline V lookup: CDR1 SQVTM, CDR2 ANQGSEA. CDR3 protein: CSVEALLAGGNNEQFF. The CDR3, as DNA: TGCAGCGTTGAAGCCCTACTAGCGGGGGGTAACAATGAGCAGTTCTTC.

J is TRBJ2-1 and V is TRBV29-1; D is uncertain. V dropped 3 bases and J dropped 5 bases, with 11 bases sitting between them. The CDR3 is 13 amino acids. Germline V gives CDR1 SQVTM, CDR2 ANQGSEA. CDR3 DNA: TGCAGCGTTGATGACCTCGGCCACAATGAGCAGTTCTTC. This gives the protein CSVDDLGHNEQFF.

Points on this clone: This same CDR3 is encoded by further DNA sequences in the sample. The rearrangement links TRBV5-1 to TRBJ2-3, with unresolved D. The germline gives CDR1 SGHRS, CDR2 YFSETQ. The CDR3 is 14 residues long. V shed 0 bases and J shed 0 bases, with 5 bases lying between them. This chain's CDR3 is CASSLGGSTDTQYF. The CDR3 DNA follows: TGCGCCAGCAGCTTGGGCGGAAGCACAGATACGCAGTATTTT.

By share, this clone counts as medium-sized. The genes are TRBV28 and TRBJ1-5; D is ambiguous. In germline, CDR1 is MDHEN, CDR2 SYDVKM. This CDR3 region has 15 residues. V lost 4 bases and J 5 bases, leaving 15 bases between the germline ends. This chain's CDR3 is CASSSPGLEDQPQHF. CDR3 nucleotides: TGTGCCAGCAGTTCCCCGGGCCTCGAGGATCAGCCCCAGCATTTT.

There are a few counts of this clone. This chain links TRBV4-1 with TRBJ1-5, with 10 bases that match TRBD1. V lost 3 bases, J lost 9 bases, and 2 bases stayed unmatched. Per the germline V gene, CDR1 is MGHRA and CDR2 is YSYEKL. This CDR3 comprises 13 residues. In nucleotides, the CDR3 is TGCGCCAGCAGCCAGACAGGGGGCCGGCCCCAGCATTTT. Its protein is CASSQTGGRPQHF.